This entry lists 20 T cell receptor beta chains sequenced from one sample in a study of T cell repertoires in cytomegalovirus infection. In TCRdb, the reads were re-called with MiXCR into one record per CDR3 protein. The top ten clones hold over 15% of a sample with roughly 230,000 distinct CDR3 sequences, 22% of them seen once. Material for sequencing was CD8+ T cells from PBMCs. The receptors were sampled from a human donor in good health (CMV status not recorded). Some clones in this sample may be carry-over from other donors' samples.

This clonotype has a handful of counts. The CDR3 reads CATSRWMDSYNEQFF. DNA for the CDR3: TGTGCCACCAGCAGATGGATGGACTCCTACAATGAGCAGTTCTTC. This chain joins TRBV15 and TRBJ2-1; D is undetermined. The CDR3 contains 15 residues. The V end was cut by 2 bases, the J end by 0 bases, with 8 bases between. Per germline, CDR1 LNHNV and CDR2 YYDKDF (reference sequence).

This clonotype has a handful of counts. This chain joins TRBV5-6 and TRBJ2-1; D ambiguous. V lost 4 bases to trimming and J lost 9 bases, with 17 bases between them. This CDR3 spans 14 amino acids. CDR1 and CDR2 from the germline V gene are SGHDT and YYEEEE. The CDR3: CASSLGLSVGEQFF. The CDR3 bases are TGTGCCAGCAGCCTGGGCCTAAGTGTCGGTGAGCAGTTCTTC. The full variable domain, rest sourced from reference TRBV5-6 and TRBJ2-1, is DAGVTQSPTHLIKTRGQQVTLRCSPKSGHDTVSWYQQALGQGPQFIFQYYEEEERQRGNFPDRFSGHQFPNYSSELNVNALLLGDSALYLCASSLGLSVGEQFFGPGTRLTVL.

The V and J genes are TRBV29-1 and TRBJ2-5; D is perhaps TRBD1 (5 bases). Germline CDR1 and CDR2: SQVTM and ANQGSEA. The length of the CDR3 is 16 residues. V gave up 3 bases and J gave up 3 bases, with 20 bases separating them. The CDR3 sequence: CSVDSEDSPREETQYF. DNA for the CDR3: TGCAGCGTTGATTCTGAAGACAGCCCTCGGGAAGAGACCCAGTACTTC.

This clonotype occurred a few times. This chain uses TRBV7-9 with TRBJ2-1, with 12 nucleotides matching TRBD2. The CDR3 runs 16 residues. Unmatched junction bases numbered 6, after V lost 5 bases and J lost 4 bases. Germline V gives CDR1 SEHNR, CDR2 FQNEAQ (reference sequence). CDR3 residues: CASSTELAGGYNEQFF. In nucleotides, the CDR3 is TGTGCCAGCAGCACCGAACTAGCGGGGGGTTACAATGAGCAGTTCTTC.

The chain joins TRBV7-9 to TRBJ1-5, with 7 nucleotides matching TRBD1. The germline CDR1 and CDR2 sequences are SEHNR and FQNEAQ (reference sequence). V lost 5 bases to trimming and J lost 6 bases; unmatched junction nucleotides: 7. The CDR3 covers 14 residues. CDR3 protein: CASSPGQGVQPQHF. The CDR3 DNA reads TGTGCCAGCAGCCCCGGGCAGGGGGTTCAGCCCCAGCATTTT.

This clonotype was detected only a few times. CDR3 region: CASRGDSVNTEAFF. CDR3 nucleotide sequence: TGTGCCAGCAGGGGGGACAGCGTTAACACTGAAGCTTTCTTT. This chain uses TRBV12-3 or TRBV12-4 with TRBJ1-1; 7 nucleotides match TRBD1. The CDR3 contains 14 residues. The ends lost 6 bases at V and 2 bases at J; junction bases unmatched: 6.

The chain has TRBV6-6 and TRBJ2-2; D unclear. There are 16 residues in the CDR3. Germline V gene sequence: CDR1 MNHNY, CDR2 SVGAGI (reference sequence). The germline V and J ends were trimmed by 2 bases and 5 bases, with 15 bases remaining between them. The CDR3: CASSYGPIRLTGELFF. The CDR3, as DNA: TGTGCCAGCAGTTACGGACCCATAAGGCTGACCGGGGAGCTGTTTTTT.

In its sample, this clonotype was seen a few times. V gene TRBV28 combines with J gene TRBJ2-5; 7 positions match TRBD2. CDR1 MDHEN and CDR2 SYDVKM come from the germline V gene. This CDR3 has 15 residues. V dropped 6 bases and J dropped 0; count of bases not matched to a gene: 7. In DNA, the CDR3 is TGTGCCAGCAGCAAAGCGGGGTGGTACCAAGAGACCCAGTACTTC. As protein: CASSKAGWYQETQYF. The full variable domain, completed using reference TRBV28 and TRBJ2-5, is DVKVTQSSRYLVKRTGEKVFLECVQDMDHENMFWYRQDPGLGLRLIYFSYDVKMKEKGDIPEGYSVSREKKERFSLILESASTNQTSMYLCASSKAGWYQETQYFGPGTRLLVL.

This clonotype has more than one count but fewer than ten. The chain recombines TRBV13 with TRBJ2-1; 7 positions agree with TRBD1. CDR3 length: 14 residues. The junction had 6 bases not matched to a gene; V was cut back by 4 bases and J by 6 bases. Looked up from germline, CDR1 is PRHDT and CDR2 is FYEKMQ (reference sequence). The CDR3: CASSSLDRLNEQFF. In nucleotides, the CDR3 is TGTGCCAGCAGCTCCCTGGACAGGCTCAATGAGCAGTTCTTC.

The V call is TRBV7-6, the J call TRBJ2-3, with 7 bases fitting TRBD1. V was pared by 8 bases and J by 4 bases, with 9 bases of the junction left unmatched. CDR1 SGHVS and CDR2 FNYEAQ come from the germline V gene. The CDR3 length is 14 residues. In nucleotides, the CDR3 is TGTGCCAGCGCCCGGGGCCAGGGGGCAGATACGCAGTATTTT. It codes for CASARGQGADTQYF.

This chain joins TRBV4-1 and TRBJ2-3, with D unclear. This CDR3 is built from 14 residues. Germline values: CDR1 MGHRA, CDR2 YSYEKL. The V and J ends lost 0 bases and 0 bases respectively, with 4 bases between them. The CDR3 DNA sequence: TGCGCCAGCAGCCAAGAAGAAAGCACAGATACGCAGTATTTT. Translation gives CASSQEESTDTQYF.

This clonotype has more than one count but fewer than ten. The genes are TRBV12-3 or TRBV12-4 and TRBJ2-1; TRBD2 agrees at 8 bases. V shed 5 bases and J 0 bases; nucleotides not matched to a gene: 6. The CDR3 spans 16 residues. CDR3 coding DNA: TGTGCCAGCAGTGGACACGGGGGGGCCTCCTACAATGAGCAGTTCTTC. Translated, it gives CASSGHGGASYNEQFF.

This clonotype was recorded a few times. The V and J genes are TRBV7-9 and TRBJ2-7, with D perhaps TRBD2 (6 bases). The V gene's germline CDR1 is SEHNR and CDR2 FQNEAQ (reference sequence). The V gene lost 5 bases and the J gene lost 2 bases, with 16 bases spanning the gap. The CDR3 covers 15 residues. CDR3 protein: CASSPPLGEAYEQYF. As DNA, the CDR3 is TGTGCCAGCAGCCCCCCTTTGGGGGAGGCCTACGAGCAGTACTTC.

This chain connects TRBV27 to TRBJ2-2; weak D call: TRBD1 (6 bases). Germline loops: CDR1 MNHEY, CDR2 SMNVEV (reference sequence). Trimming shortened V by 10 bases and J by 6 bases, and 6 bases separated the two germline ends. The CDR3 consists of 10 residues. Here the CDR3 DNA reads TGTGCCACAGGGGCCGGGGAGCTGTTTTTT. Protein sequence: CATGAGELFF.

This clonotype was seen at least ten times. The V and J genes are TRBV12-3 or TRBV12-4 and TRBJ2-5, with 10 bases aligning to TRBD2. The CDR3 consists of 17 residues. The trim removed 5 bases at V and 4 bases at J, leaving 13 bases unmatched. CDR3 protein: CASSDLAGGWRGETQYF. In DNA form, the CDR3 reads TGTGCCAGCAGTGACTTAGCGGGGGGTTGGAGGGGAGAGACCCAGTACTTC.

This clonotype was recorded at least ten times. The genes are TRBV7-2 and TRBJ1-3, with TRBD1 as a possible D gene (5 bases). With 4 bases removed from V and 4 bases from J, the gap between germline ends came to 11 bases. CDR1 SGHTA and CDR2 FQGNSA come from the germline V gene. The CDR3 is 14 amino acids. The CDR3 coding sequence is TGTGCCAGCAGCTCCTTGGGGGAGGGAAACACCATATATTTT. Its protein is CASSSLGEGNTIYF.

The chain joins TRBV6-5 to TRBJ2-3, with D perhaps assigned TRBD1 or TRBD2 (5 bases each). Trimming removed 0 bases at V and 4 bases at J, with 11 bases between. The CDR3 loop spans 15 amino acids. In germline, CDR1 is MNHEY, CDR2 SVGAGI. The CDR3 nucleotides read TGTGCCAGCAGTTACTCCTCCTGGGGGTCAGATACGCAGTATTTT. This encodes CASSYSSWGSDTQYF.

This clonotype has ten or more counts. The chain employs TRBV7-2 and TRBJ2-6; D is possibly TRBD1 (7 bases). The ends were cut back, 2 bases at V and 6 bases at J, with 23 bases in the middle. Germline V gene lookup returns CDR1 SGHTA and CDR2 FQGNSA. CDR3 size: 19 residues. CDR3 sequence (DNA): TGTGCCAGCAGCTTACTGACAGGGAGGACCACTCTCTTGGCCAACGTCCTGACTTTC. Translation gives CASSLLTGRTTLLANVLTF.

The chain uses TRBV19 and TRBJ1-5, with 9 bases fitting TRBD1. There are 18 residues in the CDR3. Per the germline V gene, CDR1 is LNHDA and CDR2 is SQIVND (reference sequence). V lost 4 bases, J lost 0 bases, and 10 bases stayed unmatched. DNA for the CDR3: TGTGCCAGTAGTACTGGGACAGGGTCTGGATATAGCAATCAGCCCCAGCATTTT. Its protein is CASSTGTGSGYSNQPQHF.

This clonotype was counted between two and nine times. The chain is built from TRBV27 and TRBJ2-3, with 14 positions matching TRBD2. CDR1 is MNHEY, CDR2 SMNVEV, per germline (reference sequence). With 4 bases clipped from V and 6 bases from J, the junction kept 9 bases outside the gene matches. The CDR3 has 17 amino acids. In DNA form, the CDR3 reads TGTGCCAGCAGTTCGATGGGGGGACTAGCGGGGGAGGATACGCAGTATTTT. It encodes CASSSMGGLAGEDTQYF.